The T cell receptor (beta chain) under discussion was sequenced for a study of blood T cell repertoires in COVID-19. Looking at the study overall: Sites in the United States, Italy and Spain provided acute and convalescent COVID-19 samples. T cells, B-cell-depleted T cells, or PBMCs provided the cDNA or gDNA that served as material.

This clone was found once. The table came from immunoSEQ multiplex PCR; TCRdb's copy has only in-frame clones and leaves some out. In the table there are around 72,000 clones, more than 75% of which are singletons. The sample taken for sequencing was peripheral blood. The sequence was collected from a man aged 65-85 years with active or convalescent COVID-19.

In DNA, the CDR3 is TGTGCCAGCTCACCGGAGCCAACCGGGGGAAACACCATATATTTT. Amino acid sequence: CASSPEPTGGNTIYF. The chain carries TRBV18 and TRBJ1-3; D gene ambiguous. With 3 bases removed from V and 4 bases from J, the gap between germline ends came to 13 bases. Germline CDR1 and CDR2: KGHSH and LQKENI. This CDR3 spans 15 amino acids.